This T cell receptor beta chain originates from a study of CXCR3-negative and CXCR3-positive naive CD8 T cells. Findings and limits, study-wide: Similar TRBV-TRBJ usage was seen in naive cells (both CXCR3-negative and CXCR3-positive), but memory cells differed.

The naive CD8+ gate required CD45RO-CCR7+CD27+CD95- phenotype. Germline-derived CDR1 and CDR2 are SNHLY and FYNNEI. CDR3 size: 15 residues. It was by 5' RACE with UMI labels that the TRB cDNA libraries were prepared. TCRdb reanalyzed the 5' RACE reads and collapses them to one entry per CDR3 protein, without DNA. This listing includes tens of thousands of distinct CDR3 sequences. In the case of this clonotype: Its target is unknown.

The receptor comes from a human donor in good health. Some clones in this sample may be carry-over from other donors' samples. This chain uses TRBV2 with TRBJ2-2. The sequenced sample was naive CXCR3- CD8+ T cells from blood. Subset defined: CD45RO-CCR7+CD27+CD95- naive CD8+ T cells lacking CXCR3 (TNR3-). CDR3 sequence reads: CASSGGVMYTGELFF. Based on the CDR3 plus reference TRBV2 and TRBJ2-2, the full variable domain is EPEVTQTPSHQVTQMGQEVILRCVPISNHLYFYWYRQILGQKVEFLVSFYNNEISEKSEIFDDQFSVERPDGSNFTLKIRSTKLEDSAMYFCASSGGVMYTGELFFGEGSRLTVL.